The 2 T cell receptor beta chains below come from one sample, sequenced in a study of T cells after yellow fever vaccination. TCRdb re-called the 5' RACE reads through MiXCR, storing one row per CDR3 protein. The table has around 310,000 distinct CDR3 sequences, around 3.6% seen once. Sequenced here: PBMCs, sampled on the day of the yellow fever booster vaccination. The receptors were sampled from a man aged 18 to 29 who received the YFV17D yellow fever vaccine.

The V and J genes are TRBV7-3 and TRBJ2-1, with D unclear. Trimming cost V 4 bases and J 4 bases, with 11 bases left between them. CDR3 length: 14 amino acids. The germline V gene has CDR1 SGHTA and CDR2 FQGTGA. The CDR3, as DNA: TGTGCCAGCAGCTCCGGTCCCCCTTACAATGAGCAGTTCTTC. This encodes CASSSGPPYNEQFF.

This clonotype has a handful of counts. The chain is built from TRBV20-1 and TRBJ2-5; D is undetermined. Germline CDR1 is DFQATT and CDR2 is SNEGSKA (reference sequence). The CDR3 has 11 amino acids. Trimming took off 3 bases at V and 4 bases at J, with 6 bases between the two ends. The CDR3 loop reads CSASPGETQYF. The CDR3 nucleotides are TGCAGTGCTAGCCCTGGAGAGACCCAGTACTTC.